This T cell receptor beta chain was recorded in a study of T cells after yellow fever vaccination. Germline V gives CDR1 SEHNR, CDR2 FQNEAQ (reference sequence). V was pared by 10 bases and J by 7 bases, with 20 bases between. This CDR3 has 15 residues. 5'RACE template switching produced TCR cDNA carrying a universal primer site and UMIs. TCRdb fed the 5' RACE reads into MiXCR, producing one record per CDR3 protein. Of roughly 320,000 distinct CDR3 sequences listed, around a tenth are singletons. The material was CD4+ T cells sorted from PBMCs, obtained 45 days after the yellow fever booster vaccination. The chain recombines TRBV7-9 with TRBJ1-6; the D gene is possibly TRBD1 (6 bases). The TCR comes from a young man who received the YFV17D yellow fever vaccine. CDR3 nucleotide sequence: TGTGCCATCCCCTGGGGGGCAGGAGGAAATTCACCCCTCCACTTT. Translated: CAIPWGAGGNSPLHF.